The 6 T cell receptor beta chains below come from one sample, sequenced in a study of shared clonotypes between healthy human individuals. Here immunoSEQ multiplex PCR was the method, and the copy in TCRdb shows in-frame clones only, minus some. This sample has roughly 500,000 clones, with more than 65% found just once. Sequenced material: PBMCs. Receptors originate from a woman aged 40 to 55 in good health. Some clones in this sample may be carry-over from other donors' samples.

This clone has a handful of counts. The chain has TRBV19 and TRBJ2-7, with 8 bases identical to TRBD2. The germline V gene has CDR1 LNHDA and CDR2 SQIVND (reference sequence). The CDR3 runs to 15 residues. Unmatched junction bases numbered 14, after V lost 5 bases and J lost 8 bases. The DNA for the CDR3 is TGTGCCAGTAGTGTTCCAGCGGGAGTGAGGATTCAGCAGTACTTC. Its translation is CASSVPAGVRIQQYF.

V is TRBV9 and J is TRBJ2-2, with D uncertain. Germline CDR1 is SGDLS and CDR2 is YYNGEE. This CDR3 contains 14 residues. V was cut by 3 bases and J by 4 bases, with 10 bases left in between. The CDR3 reads CASSGVASTGELFF. For the CDR3, the DNA is TGTGCCAGCAGCGGAGTGGCGTCCACCGGGGAGCTGTTTTTT. The whole variable domain, remainder taken from reference TRBV9 and TRBJ2-2, is DSGVTQTPKHLITATGQRVTLRCSPRSGDLSVYWYQQSLDQGLQFLIQYYNGEERAKGNILERFSAQQFPDLHSELNLSSLELGDSALYFCASSGVASTGELFFGEGSRLTVL.

The chain carries TRBV30 and TRBJ1-4; no firm D call. Germline CDR1 and CDR2: GTSNPN and SVGIG (reference sequence). The CDR3 consists of 14 residues. Trimming pared 6 bases from V and 8 bases from J, leaving 19 bases between. The DNA of the CDR3 is TGTGCCTGCTATTTTCGACTCCCGAGGGAAAAACTGTTTTTT. Translated: CACYFRLPREKLFF.

The chain links TRBV2 to TRBJ2-3; D uncertain. CDR1 and CDR2 (germline): SNHLY, FYNNEI. Trimming pared 2 bases from V and 1 base from J, leaving 10 bases between. CDR3 size: 15 residues. DNA for the CDR3: TGTGCCAGCAGTGAAAGTGCTGGGGGCACAGATACGCAGTATTTT. This gives the protein CASSESAGGTDTQYF.

This chain uses TRBV6-6 with TRBJ2-5, with D perhaps TRBD1 (6 bases). Germline lookup yields CDR1 MNHNY and CDR2 SVGAGI (reference sequence). V shed 2 bases and J shed 5 bases, with 12 bases lying between them. This CDR3 has 14 residues. This chain's CDR3 is CASSYAGVGETQYF. Written as DNA, the CDR3 is TGTGCCAGCAGTTACGCAGGGGTGGGTGAGACCCAGTACTTC.

The chain couples TRBV6-1 to TRBJ1-4, with no clear D. This CDR3 spans 15 amino acids. V gave up 7 bases and J gave up 4 bases, with 16 bases separating them. Germline-derived CDR1 and CDR2 are MNHNS and SASEGT. The CDR3 here is CASIPQVALNEKLFF. CDR3 in DNA: TGTGCCAGCATCCCGCAAGTGGCCCTTAATGAAAAACTGTTTTTT.